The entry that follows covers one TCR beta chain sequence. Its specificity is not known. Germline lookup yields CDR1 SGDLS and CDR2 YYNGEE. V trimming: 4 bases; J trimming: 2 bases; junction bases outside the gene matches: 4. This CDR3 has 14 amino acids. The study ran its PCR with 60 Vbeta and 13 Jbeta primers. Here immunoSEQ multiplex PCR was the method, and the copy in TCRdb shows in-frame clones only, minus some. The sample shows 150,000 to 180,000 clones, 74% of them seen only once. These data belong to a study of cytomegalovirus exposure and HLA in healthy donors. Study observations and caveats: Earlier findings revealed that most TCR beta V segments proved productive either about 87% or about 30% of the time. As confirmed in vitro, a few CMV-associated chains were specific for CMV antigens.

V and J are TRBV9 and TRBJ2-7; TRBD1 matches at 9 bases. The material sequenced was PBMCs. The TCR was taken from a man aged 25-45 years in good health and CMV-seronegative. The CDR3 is CASSFGTGTYEQYF. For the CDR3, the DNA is TGTGCCAGCAGCTTCGGGACAGGGACCTACGAGCAGTACTTC.